Listed below are T cell receptor beta chains from one sample, sequenced in a study of blood T cell repertoires in COVID-19. The assay was immunoSEQ multiplex PCR, and TCRdb's table has in-frame clones only and misses some. Among 150,000 to 200,000 clones listed, about nine tenths were seen once. Sample: peripheral blood. The receptor source for this set is a man between 70 and 80 years old with active or convalescent COVID-19. Each CDR3 is given with its conserved first and last residue. D genes are given only for firm matches. Clone size is not always given. Where it is, it says once, few, many or a class for expanded clones.

TRBJ1-6,TRBD1,TRBV18,-,CASSPAGGGDSPLHF,TGTGCCAGCTCACCCGCCGGAGGGGGCGATTCACCCCTCCACTTT
TRBJ1-1,-,TRBV2,once,CASGLGDFTEAFF,TGTGCCAGCGGTCTAGGGGACTTCACTGAAGCTTTCTTT
TRBJ1-3,-,TRBV29-1,-,CSVRGGVEDTIYF,TGCAGCGTGCGGGGGGGAGTAGAGGACACCATATATTTT
TRBJ2-7,TRBD2,TRBV2,-,CASRFGLAYEQYF,TGTGCCAGCAGATTCGGACTAGCGTACGAGCAGTACTTC
TRBJ1-5,TRBD1,TRBV19,once,CASSILGTGGNQPQHF,TGTGCCAGTAGTATATTGGGGACAGGGGGCAATCAGCCCCAGCATTTT
TRBJ1-5,-,TRBV28,-,CASSQGGRNQPQHF,TGTGCCAGCAGTCAAGGGGGTCGCAATCAGCCCCAGCATTTT
TRBJ1-5,-,TRBV21-1,-,CASSPHGQGGHQPQHF,TGTGCCAGCAGCCCCCACGGTCAGGGGGGTCATCAGCCCCAGCATTTT
TRBJ1-2,-,TRBV28,-,CAYSGRSYGYTF,TGTGCCTATTCAGGTAGAAGCTATGGCTACACCTTC
TRBJ2-5,-,TRBV6-5,-,CASSLRYQETQYF,TGTGCCAGCAGTCTCCGGTACCAAGAGACCCAGTACTTC
TRBJ2-1,TRBD2,TRBV5-5,-,CASSLAFSGAYNEQFF,TGTGCCAGCAGCTTGGCGTTTAGCGGGGCATACAATGAGCAGTTCTTC
TRBJ1-3,-,TRBV15,-,CATSRDFTIYSGNTIYF,TGTGCCACCAGCAGAGATTTCACAATATACTCTGGAAACACCATATATTTT
TRBJ2-7,TRBD2,TRBV5-6,-,CASSFGLPLRGGRSYEQYF,TGTGCCAGCAGCTTTGGTCTCCCGCTTCGCGGGGGTCGATCCTACGAGCAGTACTTC
TRBJ2-3,-,TRBV14,-,CASDRFGTDTQYF,TGTGCCAGTGACAGGTTTGGCACAGATACGCAGTATTTT
TRBJ2-7,-,TRBV3-1/TRBV3-2,-,CASSQDRIANNEQYF,TGTGCCAGCAGCCAAGACCGGATAGCGAACAACGAGCAGTACTTC
TRBJ2-7,TRBD1,TRBV19,few,CASSRTGTATYEQYF,TGTGCCAGTAGCCGGACAGGGACGGCTACCTACGAGCAGTACTTC
TRBJ2-1,-,TRBV21-1,-,CASSKRGPPGLAGGNEQFF,TGTGCCAGCAGCAAACGGGGACCTCCCGGACTAGCGGGAGGCAATGAGCAGTTCTTC
TRBJ1-1,TRBD1,TRBV3-1/TRBV3-2,few,CASSQERDRAHTEAFF,TGTGCCAGCAGCCAAGAAAGGGACAGGGCCCACACTGAAGCTTTCTTT
TRBJ2-3,-,TRBV9,-,CASSLTSSDTQYF,TGTGCCAGCAGCCTCACTAGTTCAGATACGCAGTATTTT
TRBJ2-2,-,TRBV9,-,CASSVRRKNTGELFF,TGTGCCAGCAGCGTTAGGCGGAAAAACACCGGGGAGCTGTTTTTT
TRBJ1-2,-,TRBV19,-,CASSISMVPGSYGYTF,TGTGCCAGTAGTATAAGTATGGTCCCGGGTTCCTATGGCTACACCTTC
TRBJ2-3,-,TRBV5-5,few,CASSFQGSYTDTQYF,TGTGCCAGCAGCTTTCAGGGATCCTACACAGATACGCAGTATTTT
TRBJ1-6,-,TRBV10-1,-,CASSESLGDSPLHF,TGCGCCAGCAGTGAGTCGCTCGGGGATTCACCCCTCCACTTT
TRBJ1-2,TRBD1,TRBV28,-,CASSLTGGSGGYTF,TGTGCCAGCAGCCTAACAGGGGGTTCTGGTGGCTACACCTTC
TRBJ1-2,-,TRBV28,-,CASRRDTSNYGYTF,TGTGCCAGCAGACGGGACACTTCTAACTATGGCTACACCTTC
TRBJ2-2,-,TRBV5-1,-,CASNHGNTGELFF,TGCGCCAGCAATCACGGGAACACCGGGGAGCTGTTTTTT
TRBJ2-3,TRBD2,TRBV19,-,CASSIRGTGTSGRVPDTQYF,TGTGCCAGTAGTATCCGCGGTACCGGGACTAGCGGGAGGGTCCCAGATACGCAGTATTTT
TRBJ2-1,-,TRBV4-3,-,CASSQELDNIYEDGQFF,TGCGCCAGCAGCCAAGAGTTGGACAATATATATGAGGATGGGCAGTTCTTC
TRBJ2-2,-,TRBV3-1/TRBV3-2,-,CASSSQVTGELFF,TGTGCCAGCAGCTCACAGGTCACCGGGGAGCTGTTTTTT
TRBJ1-4,-,TRBV2,once,CASGGSTNEKLFF,TGTGCCAGCGGAGGATCAACTAATGAAAAACTGTTTTTT
TRBJ1-2,-,TRBV6-5,-,CASTHSLLNYGYTF,TGTGCCAGCACCCATTCCCTATTAAACTATGGCTACACCTTC
TRBJ2-7,-,TRBV11-2,few,CASSLGTSSYEQYF,TGTGCCAGCAGCTTGGGGACAAGCTCCTACGAGCAGTACTTC
TRBJ2-5,TRBD2,TRBV29-1,-,CSVTEAGAAETQYF,TGCAGCGTTACTGAAGCGGGAGCGGCGGAGACCCAGTACTTC
TRBJ2-7,-,TRBV10-3,-,CAISGGSHGTSYEQYF,TGTGCCATCAGTGGGGGATCCCACGGGACTTCCTACGAGCAGTACTTC
TRBJ1-2,-,TRBV9,few,CASSPDSLGYGYTF,TGTGCCAGCAGCCCGGACTCGTTGGGCTATGGCTACACCTTC
TRBJ1-2,-,TRBV27,-,CASSKTVFYGYTF,TGTGCCAGCAGTAAGACAGTGTTTTATGGCTACACCTTC
TRBJ2-2,-,TRBV7-6,few,CASSLVEPPNTGELFF,TGTGCCAGCAGCTTAGTAGAACCGCCGAACACCGGGGAGCTGTTTTTT
TRBJ1-1,TRBD1,TRBV19,-,CASSDPGGSMGTEAFF,TGTGCCAGTAGTGACCCAGGGGGCTCGATGGGCACTGAAGCTTTCTTT